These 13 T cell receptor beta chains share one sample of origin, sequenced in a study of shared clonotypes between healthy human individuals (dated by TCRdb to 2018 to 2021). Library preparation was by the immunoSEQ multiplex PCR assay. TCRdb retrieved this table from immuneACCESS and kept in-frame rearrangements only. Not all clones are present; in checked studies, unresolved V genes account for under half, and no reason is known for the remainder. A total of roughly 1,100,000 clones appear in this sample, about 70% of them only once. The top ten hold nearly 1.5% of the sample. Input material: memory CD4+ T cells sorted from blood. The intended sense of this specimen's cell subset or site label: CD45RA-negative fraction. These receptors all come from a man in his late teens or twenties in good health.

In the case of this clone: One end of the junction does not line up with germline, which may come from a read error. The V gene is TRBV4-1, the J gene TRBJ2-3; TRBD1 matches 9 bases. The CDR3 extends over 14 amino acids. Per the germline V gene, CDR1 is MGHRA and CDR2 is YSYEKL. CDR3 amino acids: CASSPGQGGDTQYF. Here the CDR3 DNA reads TGTGCCAGCAGTCCGGGACAGGGAGGAGATACGCAGTATTTT.

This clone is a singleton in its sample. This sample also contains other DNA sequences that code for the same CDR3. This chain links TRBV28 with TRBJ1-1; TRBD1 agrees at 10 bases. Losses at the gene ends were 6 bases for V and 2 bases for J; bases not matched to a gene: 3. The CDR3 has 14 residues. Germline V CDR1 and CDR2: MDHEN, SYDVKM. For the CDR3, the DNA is TGTGCCAGCAGAGGGACAGGGGAAAACACTGAAGCTTTCTTT. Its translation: CASRGTGENTEAFF.

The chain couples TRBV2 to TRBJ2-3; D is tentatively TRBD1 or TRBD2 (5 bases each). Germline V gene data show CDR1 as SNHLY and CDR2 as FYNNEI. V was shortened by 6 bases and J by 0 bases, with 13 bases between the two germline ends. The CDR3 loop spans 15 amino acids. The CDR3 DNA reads TGTGCCAGCAGGGGGGTGTCAGCTAGCACAGATACGCAGTATTTT. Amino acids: CASRGVSASTDTQYF.

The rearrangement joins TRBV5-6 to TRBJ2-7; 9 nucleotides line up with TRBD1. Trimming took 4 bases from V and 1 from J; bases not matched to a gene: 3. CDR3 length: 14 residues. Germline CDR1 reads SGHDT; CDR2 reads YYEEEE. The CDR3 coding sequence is TGTGCCAGCAGCCGACAGGGGGTTTCCTACGAGCAGTACTTC. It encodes CASSRQGVSYEQYF.

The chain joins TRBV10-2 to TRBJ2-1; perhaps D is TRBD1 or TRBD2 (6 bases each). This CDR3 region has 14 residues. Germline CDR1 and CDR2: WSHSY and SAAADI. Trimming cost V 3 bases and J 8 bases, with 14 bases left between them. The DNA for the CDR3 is TGCGCCAGCAGTGAAAGGGGGGCTATCGATGAGCAGTTCTTC. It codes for CASSERGAIDEQFF.

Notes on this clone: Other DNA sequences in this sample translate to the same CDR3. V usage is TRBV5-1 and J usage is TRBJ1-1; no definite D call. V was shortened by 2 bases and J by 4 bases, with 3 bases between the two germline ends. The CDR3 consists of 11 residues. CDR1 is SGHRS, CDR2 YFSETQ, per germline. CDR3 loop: CASSFGTEAFF. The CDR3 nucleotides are TGCGCCAGCAGCTTCGGCACTGAAGCTTTCTTT.

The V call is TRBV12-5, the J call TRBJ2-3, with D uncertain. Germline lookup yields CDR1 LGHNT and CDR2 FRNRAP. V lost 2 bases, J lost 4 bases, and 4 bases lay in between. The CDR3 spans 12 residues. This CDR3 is CASGLLSDTQYF. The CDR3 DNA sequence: TGTGCTAGTGGTTTGCTTTCAGATACGCAGTATTTT.

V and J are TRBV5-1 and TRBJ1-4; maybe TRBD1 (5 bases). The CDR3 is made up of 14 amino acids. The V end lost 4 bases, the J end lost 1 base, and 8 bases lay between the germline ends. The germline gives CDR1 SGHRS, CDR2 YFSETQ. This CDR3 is CASSKGETNEKLFF. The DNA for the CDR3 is TGCGCCAGCAGCAAAGGGGAAACTAATGAAAAACTGTTTTTT.

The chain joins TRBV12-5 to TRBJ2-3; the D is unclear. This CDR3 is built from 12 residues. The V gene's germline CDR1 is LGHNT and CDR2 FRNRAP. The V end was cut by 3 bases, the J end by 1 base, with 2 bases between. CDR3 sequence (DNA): TGTGCTAGTGGTTTCGGCACAGATACGCAGTATTTT. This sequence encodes CASGFGTDTQYF.

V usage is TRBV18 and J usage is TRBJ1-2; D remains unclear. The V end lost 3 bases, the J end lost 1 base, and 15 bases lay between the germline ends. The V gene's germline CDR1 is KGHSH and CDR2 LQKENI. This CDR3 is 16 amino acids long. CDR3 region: CASSPLSFPINYGYTF. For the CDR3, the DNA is TGTGCCAGCTCACCTCTAAGCTTCCCCATTAACTATGGCTACACCTTC.

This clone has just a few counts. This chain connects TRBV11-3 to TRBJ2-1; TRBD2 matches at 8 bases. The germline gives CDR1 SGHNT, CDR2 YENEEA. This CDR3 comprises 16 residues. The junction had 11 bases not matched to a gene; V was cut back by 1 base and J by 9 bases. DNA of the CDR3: TGTGCCAGCAGCTTAGTGAGTCGGGGGGGGCACAGTGAGCAGTTCTTC. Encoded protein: CASSLVSRGGHSEQFF.

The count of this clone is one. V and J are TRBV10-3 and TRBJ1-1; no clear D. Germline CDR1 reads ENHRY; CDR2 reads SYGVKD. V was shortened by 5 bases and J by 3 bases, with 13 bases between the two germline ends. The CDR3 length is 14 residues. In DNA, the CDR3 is TGTGCCATCAGTCGGGGAAGAGGAGACACTGAAGCTTTCTTT. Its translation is CAISRGRGDTEAFF.

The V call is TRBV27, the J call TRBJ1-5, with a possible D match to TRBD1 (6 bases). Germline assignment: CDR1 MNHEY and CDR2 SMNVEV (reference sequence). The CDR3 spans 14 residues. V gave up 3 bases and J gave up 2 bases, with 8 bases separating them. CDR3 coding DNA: TGTGCCAGCAGTTTCCAGGGGCGCAATCAGCCCCAGCATTTT. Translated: CASSFQGRNQPQHF.